This record looks at one T cell receptor (beta chain) sequence and its context. This clonotype came up many times. The antigen it recognizes is unknown. Base-call qualities are not available, and no considerably larger clone is one nucleotide away. According to the germline V gene, CDR1 reads MDHEN and CDR2 reads SYDVKM. The CDR3 runs 15 residues from the cysteine to the phenylalanine. Of all the DNA, just the CDR3 is kept, 45 bases in frame from base 1. The V and J ends are trimmed by 8 bases and 5 bases, leaving 18 bases between them. This sample was included in a study of T cells in Graves' hyperthyroidism and ophthalmopathy (dated by TCRdb to about 2019). With regard to the full study: Peripheral blood samples were taken at initial diagnosis, before any treatment was given. Prospective prediction of ophthalmopathy was tested in an independent validation cohort consisting of some 18 hyperthyroidism patients and 15 or so patients who later progressed to ophthalmopathy. The roughly 90 discovery patients were divided at random into training and test sets in a 7:3 ratio. TCR Vbeta CDR3 sequencing of 120 to 150 peripheral blood samples (about 45 ophthalmopathy, about 80 hyperthyroidism and some 17 progressor patients) is reported in the paper. In more than 5 Graves' hyperthyroidism patients, the study also compared T-cell repertoires from thyroid tissue with T-cell repertoires from blood. A discovery cohort of approximately 100 patients, approximately 45 with Graves' ophthalmopathy and approximately 57 with stable Graves' hyperthyroidism, was used to find distinguishing TCR V-J signatures. After blood sampling, hyperthyroidism patients were treated with methimazole at a starting dose of 30 mg daily, and ophthalmopathy patients were treated with high-dose intravenous methylprednisolone.

TCR beta CDR3 regions were amplified from RNA transcripts. For the first round of RT-PCR on the TCR CDR3, the HTBI primer set was used together with the Qiagen OneStep RT-PCR kit. Libraries were constructed in a second round of multiplex PCR, after which size selection and purification were carried out. The libraries were sequenced on an Illumina HiSeq2000 using paired-end 100 bp reads. As for the authors' bioinformatics: SOAPnuke was used to process the raw data, throwing out any read that contained adapters or uncalled bases, had a mean Phred below 15, or lacked an exact constant-primer or identifier match. COPE v1.2.5 was used to merge high-quality paired reads, and clonotypes were defined as unique nucleotide sequences. Clonotypes were aligned to IMGT TRBV, TRBD and TRBJ reference segments using MiTCR v1.1. Only V-J combinations with frequency above 0.0001, covering about 99% of repertoires, were analysed. A TCS score was defined as the ratio between F50 (clonal expansion) and ExV (chaos), using BLOSUM62-based TCRdist between CDR3 peptides within each V-J. Welch's t-statistics and random forest reduced several hundred V-J features to about 12, which were used in a naive Bayes classifier (R e1071). The Morisita-Horn index was used to measure how similar the thyroid and blood repertoires were. TCRdb itself trimmed the public reads at Q25 with fastp, ran MiXCR and retained productive beta chains. For every CDR3 protein sequence, its rows merge into one entry that carries the most common genes and DNA. None of the V and J calls come from the authors' own analysis; TCRdb made them. Counted in this sample were approximately 600,000 distinct CDR3 sequences; 14% to 15% of them appeared once. Together, the top ten hold around 4.5% of the sample.

In the ophthalmopathy patients, disease was moderately to severely active, with a Clinical Activity Score of 3 or more, a NOSPECS grade of 4 or more, and a duration of less than 3 months. Any patient with an uncontrolled infection, another autoimmune disease, pregnancy or lactation was excluded. Diagnoses were based on clinical symptoms, serum thyroxine and TRAb, thyroid ultrasound and orbital computed tomography. PBMCs were separated from over 9 ml of fresh peripheral blood using Ficoll-Paque density gradient centrifugation. Trizol reagent was used to extract total RNA, and RNA quality was then checked on an Agilent 2100 Bioanalyzer. Overall results and qualifications from the work: Ophthalmopathy was separated from stable hyperthyroidism by a 13 V-J signature model, with approximately 86% sensitivity and approximately 84% specificity obtained in cross-validation and 80%/75% obtained in testing. Most expanded thyroid clonotypes (frequency above 0.001) were also detected in blood, a finding suggesting that blood repertoires may reflect thyroid immune responses. In validation, the model predicted progression to ophthalmopathy with around 71% sensitivity and less than 80% specificity, a median of 6.5 months before onset. No statistical method was used to fix the sample size in advance, and group allocation was not hidden from the investigators.

The sequence came from a woman between 40 and 55 years old with Graves' ophthalmopathy. This receptor chain uses TRBV28 and TRBJ2-2, with the D call tentatively TRBD1 or TRBD2, each fitting 5 bases. The sequenced sample was blood. The DNA reads TGTGCCAGCGTTTCCGGGACGATCGTGACCGGGGAGCTGTTTTTT. Its protein product is CASVSGTIVTGELFF.